This T cell receptor (beta chain) was documented in a study of shared clonotypes between healthy human individuals. Points from the study as a whole: Clonotype sharing among donors, it was expected, would be affected by sequencing depth. The genetic and exposure-history diversity represented was limited by few donors.

Germline V CDR1 and CDR2: LGHNT, FRNRAP. The CDR3 has 12 amino acids. The V end was cut by 6 bases, the J end by 6 bases, with 11 bases between. Ten immunoSEQ deep assay plates were used to sequence the DNA of unsorted PBMCs. Some clones are missing from TCRdb's copy, which holds only in-frame ones; the method was immunoSEQ multiplex PCR. The sample lists about 480,000 clones; roughly 79% were seen once. This clone is medium-sized by share. The target antigen is unknown. Sequences were obtained from PBMCs. This chain links TRBV12-5 with TRBJ1-1; possible D gene TRBD1, 5 bases. The sequence was collected from a woman in her thirties or forties in good health. Some clones in this sample may be carry-over from other donors' samples. This CDR3 is CASGYDRSEAFF. CDR3 nucleotides: TGTGCTAGTGGCTACGACAGATCTGAAGCTTTCTTT.